The next 9 T cell receptor beta chains were all read from a single sample in a study of CD8 T cells in Susac syndrome. When the RNA was reverse transcribed, random hexamers were used with an input of about 0.5 to 1 ug. TCRdb independently ran MiXCR on the immunoSEQ multiplex PCR reads; one entry per CDR3 protein. Of around 170,000 distinct CDR3 sequences listed, roughly 94% are singletons. The sequenced sample consisted of CD8+ T cells from PBMCs. These receptors were obtained from a human donor with Susac syndrome.

The CDR3 spells CAWNDWNQPQHF. The CDR3, as DNA: TGTGCCTGGAACGACTGGAATCAGCCCCAGCATTTT. The genes are TRBV30 and TRBJ1-5; the D is unclear. The CDR3 is made up of 12 amino acids. The V gene lost 4 bases and the J gene lost 4 bases, with 8 bases spanning the gap. CDR1 is GTSNPN, CDR2 SVGIG, per germline (reference sequence).

The chain joins TRBV9 to TRBJ1-1; D perhaps matches TRBD1 (5 bases). V shed 2 bases and J shed 5 bases, with 10 bases lying between them. Germline V gives CDR1 SGDLS, CDR2 YYNGEE. The length of the CDR3 is 13 residues. Here the CDR3 DNA reads TGTGCCAGCAGCGTTGGGGGTAAGACTGAAGCTTTCTTT. Translated, it gives CASSVGGKTEAFF.

In regard to this clonotype: The junction and the germline gene differ at one end; a read error may be behind it. The V and J genes are TRBV20-1 and TRBJ2-7, with a weak D call TRBD2 (5 bases). The CDR3 is made up of 13 amino acids. Germline V CDR1 and CDR2: DFQATT, SNEGSKA (reference sequence). CDR3 loop: CSARGSSGPTSHF. The CDR3 nucleotides are TGCAGTGCTAGAGGGTCGAGCGGCCCTACTTCTCACTTC.

For the CDR3, the DNA is TGTGCCAGCAGCGAGGGACGGCCTAATGAAAAACTGTTTTTT. Its protein product is CASSEGRPNEKLFF. The chain carries TRBV9 and TRBJ1-4; D is possibly TRBD1 (5 bases). V lost 3 bases to trimming and J lost 3 bases, with 9 bases between them. The CDR3 spans 14 residues. Germline values: CDR1 SGDLS, CDR2 YYNGEE. The whole variable domain, filled in from reference TRBV9 and TRBJ1-4, reads DSGVTQTPKHLITATGQRVTLRCSPRSGDLSVYWYQQSLDQGLQFLIQYYNGEERAKGNILERFSAQQFPDLHSELNLSSLELGDSALYFCASSEGRPNEKLFFGSGTQLSVL.

This chain connects TRBV4-1 to TRBJ1-4, with D unresolved. Germline-derived CDR1 and CDR2 are MGHRA and YSYEKL. The CDR3 length is 13 residues. The V end lost 8 bases, the J end lost 7 bases, and 14 bases lay between the germline ends. In DNA, the CDR3 is TGCGCCAGCGTGGGCCCGGCGGGTGAAAAACTGTTTTTT. Its protein product is CASVGPAGEKLFF.

The CDR3 sequence: CASSIRAGAYGYTF. The CDR3 DNA sequence: TGTGCCAGTAGTATACGGGCAGGGGCCTATGGCTACACCTTC. The rearrangement links TRBV19 to TRBJ1-2, with D tentatively TRBD1 (6 bases). The CDR3 spans 14 residues. V was shortened by 2 bases and J by 4 bases, with 11 bases between the two germline ends. In germline, CDR1 is LNHDA, CDR2 SQIVND (reference sequence). The full variable domain, its missing parts supplied by reference TRBV19 and TRBJ1-2, is DGGITQSPKYLFRKEGQNVTLSCEQNLNHDAMYWYRQDPGQGLRLIYYSQIVNDFQKGDIAEGYSVSREKKESFPLTVTSAQKNPTAFYLCASSIRAGAYGYTFGSGTRLTVV.

The V call is TRBV5-1, the J call TRBJ1-4, with 10 bases aligning to TRBD1. Per germline, CDR1 SGHRS and CDR2 YFSETQ. V trimming: 3 bases; J trimming: 6 bases; junction bases outside the gene matches: 2. This CDR3 has 14 residues. CDR3 residues: CASSSGTGDEKLFF. As DNA, the CDR3 is TGCGCCAGCAGCTCCGGGACAGGGGATGAAAAACTGTTTTTT.

The rearrangement links TRBV11-2 to TRBJ2-4; tentatively, D is TRBD2 (6 bases). The CDR3 runs 11 residues. Trimming cost V 4 bases and J 15 bases, with 13 bases left between them. CDR1 and CDR2 (germline): SGHAT, FQNNGV. CDR3 DNA: TGTGCCAGCAGCTCCCGGGAGAGGTCGTACTTC. Translation gives CASSSRERSYF.

This clonotype has only one observation. This sequence joins TRBV7-9 and TRBJ1-6; D unclear. CDR1 SEHNR and CDR2 FQNEAQ come from the germline V gene (reference sequence). Between the trimmed V and J ends, which lost 5 bases and 12 bases, there was a span of 11 bases. This CDR3 has 12 residues. The CDR3 region is CASSLGGRPLHF. For the CDR3, the DNA is TGTGCCAGCAGCCTGGGTGGCCGACCCCTCCACTTT.